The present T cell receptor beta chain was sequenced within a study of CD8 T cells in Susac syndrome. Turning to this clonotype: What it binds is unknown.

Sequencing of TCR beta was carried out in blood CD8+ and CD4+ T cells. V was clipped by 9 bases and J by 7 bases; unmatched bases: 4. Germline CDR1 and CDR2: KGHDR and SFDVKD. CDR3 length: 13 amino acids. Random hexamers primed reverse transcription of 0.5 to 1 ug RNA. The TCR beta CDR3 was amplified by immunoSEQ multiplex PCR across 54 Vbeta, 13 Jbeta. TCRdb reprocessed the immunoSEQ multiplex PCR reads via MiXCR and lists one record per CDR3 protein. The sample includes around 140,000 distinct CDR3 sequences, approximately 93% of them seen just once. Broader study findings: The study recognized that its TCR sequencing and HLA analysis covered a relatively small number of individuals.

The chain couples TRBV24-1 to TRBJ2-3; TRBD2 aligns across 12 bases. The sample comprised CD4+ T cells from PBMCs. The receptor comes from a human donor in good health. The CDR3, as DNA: TGTGCCACCCAGACTAGCGGGAGTTATACGCAGTATTTT. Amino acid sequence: CATQTSGSYTQYF.